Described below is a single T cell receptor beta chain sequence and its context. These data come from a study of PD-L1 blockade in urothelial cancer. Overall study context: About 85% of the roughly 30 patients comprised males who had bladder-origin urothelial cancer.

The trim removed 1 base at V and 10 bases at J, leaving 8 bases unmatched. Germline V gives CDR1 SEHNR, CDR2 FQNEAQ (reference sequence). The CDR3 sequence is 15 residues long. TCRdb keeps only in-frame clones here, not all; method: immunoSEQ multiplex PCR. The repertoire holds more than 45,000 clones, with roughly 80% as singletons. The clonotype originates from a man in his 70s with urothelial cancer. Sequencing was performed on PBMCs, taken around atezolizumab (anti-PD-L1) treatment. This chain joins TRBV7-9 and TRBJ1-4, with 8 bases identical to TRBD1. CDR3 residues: CASSLGTGLEGKLFF. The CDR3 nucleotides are TGTGCCAGCAGCTTAGGGACAGGGCTTGAAGGAAAACTGTTTTTT.